This T cell receptor beta chain was sequenced during a study of T cell responses to AZD1222 COVID-19 vaccine. Assay: immunoSEQ multiplex PCR; the TCRdb copy retains only in-frame clones and omits some. The sample lists 44,000 or so clones, approximately 83% occurring once. CDR1 is SEHNR, CDR2 FQNEAQ, per germline (reference sequence). This CDR3 comprises 17 residues. The V gene lost 5 bases and the J gene lost 2 bases, with 21 bases spanning the gap. The clonotype comes from an adult in good health. Sequencing was performed on peripheral blood, taken on day 0 of AZD1222 vaccination. The chain recombines TRBV7-9 with TRBJ1-2, with TRBD1 as a possible D gene (5 bases). The CDR3: CASSADRGLPRNYGYTF. CDR3 nucleotide sequence: TGTGCCAGCAGCGCCGATCGGGGCCTACCTCGCAACTATGGCTACACCTTC.